This T cell receptor (beta chain) was observed in a study of somatic mutations in T cells in chronic GVHD (TCRdb year 2020). Genomic DNA was isolated and then used for the TCRbeta deep sequencing. The immunoSEQ assay, provided as a commercial service, was used for TCRbeta CDR3 sequencing and initial data processing. From the authors' description of their analysis: IMGT was used to annotate V, D, J genes, while reads were demultiplexed, adapter and primer sequences were stripped out, and similar clones were merged through frequency-ratio clustering. TCRdb took over this immuneACCESS table, retaining in-frame rearrangements with V and J assigned. Such tables are incomplete; in checked studies, under half of the missing clones stem from an unresolved V gene, and the remainder is unexplained. The V and J calls and clone size were taken over from that table, and D and trimming were inferred from the DNA. The sample records approximately 14,000 clones, roughly 75% of which are singletons. Of the sample, about 32% is held by the ten largest clones.

A note on this clone: There is no known antigen for this receptor. The input lacks base qualities; no much larger clone sits a single base away.

For sorting, staining was done with anti-CD3, anti-CD4, anti-CD8 and a Vbeta20 antibody from the IOTest Beta Mark kit on a FACSAria III, reaching purity above 98%. Peripheral blood was collected in sodium heparin tubes, and mononuclear cells were isolated by Ficoll-Paque PLUS density gradient centrifugation. Before TCRbeta deep sequencing, the CD4+ Vbeta20+, CD4+ Vbeta20-, and CD8+ T cell fractions were FACS-sorted. The junction shows trimming of 5 bases on V and 2 bases on J, plus 9 bases between the germline ends. The germline V gene supplies CDR1 SGHTA and CDR2 FQGNSA. The CDR3, from cysteine to phenylalanine, totals 13 residues. Here the CDR3 DNA is all that survives: 39 bases in frame from base 1.

This TCR was sampled from a male patient aged 50 to 59 with chronic graft-versus-host disease. Following a transplant, a fraction of the T cells may be traceable to the graft donor. This receptor chain uses TRBV7-2 and TRBJ1-1; the D segment could be TRBD1, given 6 matching bases. The sequenced sample was Vbeta20-negative CD4+ T cells from blood. Taken with the paper, the label for cell subset or site translates to: CD4+ T cells sorted as TCR Vbeta20 negative by flow cytometry. The CDR3 amino acid sequence is: CASSTQGNTEAFF. The DNA sequence follows: TGTGCCAGCAGCACACAGGGTAACACTGAAGCTTTCTTT.